This T cell receptor (beta chain) was sequenced during a study of blood T cell repertoires in COVID-19. Whole-study context: Specimens from acute and convalescent COVID-19 originated in the United States, Italy and Spain. Sources were T cells, B-cell-depleted T cells, or PBMCs; the material itself was cDNA or gDNA.

Germline trimming cut 6 bases from V and 2 bases from J; bases unmatched to any gene: 8. Per germline, CDR1 LGHDT and CDR2 YNNKEL (reference sequence). The CDR3 spans 15 residues. The authors' processing: Amplified reference gene primers provided the basis for estimating nucleated cell counts. Measured with immunoSEQ multiplex PCR; TCRdb has only the in-frame clones, and not every one. V and J calls and clone size are given by that table; D and trimming were obtained from the DNA. This sample yields approximately 97,000 clones, of which more than 75% are seen a single time; just under 20% belongs to the top ten.

This TCR was sampled from a human donor in a cohort sampled during active COVID-19. The material sequenced was peripheral blood. The rearrangement links TRBV3-1 (or the pseudogene TRBV3-2) to TRBJ2-7, with TRBD2 matching over 9 bases. The CDR3 DNA follows: TGTGCCAGCAGTCCCCAGGCTAGCGGGACCTACGAGCAGTACTTC. As protein: CASSPQASGTYEQYF.